A single sample is the source of the 5 T cell receptor beta chains below, sequenced in a study of response to subunit inactivated influenza vaccine. MiXCR, applied by TCRdb to the RT-PCR reads, yields one record per CDR3 protein. Of about 650,000 distinct CDR3 sequences detected, 15% to 19% appear once; the ten largest clones hold 11%. The material sequenced was PBMCs from blood, taken 11 to 12 days after vaccination. The source is a man between 45 and 60 years old who received an inactivated influenza vaccine.

This sequence joins TRBV14 and TRBJ2-4; D remains unclear. V lost 1 base and J 9 bases, leaving 4 bases between the germline ends. The germline V gene encodes CDR1 SGHDN and CDR2 FVKESK. The CDR3 is 11 amino acids. The CDR3 loop is CASSQAGIQYF. The CDR3 region has the DNA TGTGCCAGCAGCCAAGCGGGCATTCAGTACTTC.

This clonotype was found a few times. The V and J genes are TRBV6-1 and TRBJ2-2; the match to TRBD1 covers 9 bases. Looked up from germline, CDR1 is MNHNS and CDR2 is SASEGT. The CDR3 totals 17 residues. V was pared by 4 bases and J by 4 bases, with 10 bases of the junction left unmatched. The CDR3 loop is CASSGGTGTWGTGELFF. The CDR3 bases are TGTGCCAGCAGTGGGGGGACAGGGACCTGGGGCACCGGGGAGCTGTTTTTT.

To note about this clonotype: One junction end disagrees with the germline gene, perhaps due to a read error. V is TRBV20-1 and J is TRBJ2-3; the match to TRBD2 covers 10 bases. The CDR3 is made up of 19 amino acids. Germline values: CDR1 DFQATT, CDR2 SNEGSKA (reference sequence). Here the CDR3 reads CCARDLFTSGETSTDTQYF. CDR3 DNA sequence: TGCTGTGCTAGAGATCTCTTCACTAGCGGGGAAACGAGCACAGATACGCAGTATTTT.

The rearrangement links TRBV18 to TRBJ2-2; perhaps D is TRBD1 or TRBD2 (5 bases each). V gave up 8 bases and J gave up 5 bases, with 15 bases separating them. Germline V CDR1 and CDR2: KGHSH, LQKENI. The CDR3 is 14 residues long. The CDR3 DNA is TGTGCCAGCCAGGGACGGATGTCTACCGGGGAGCTGTTTTTT. It translates to CASQGRMSTGELFF. Full variable domain (outside the CDR3, taken from reference TRBV18 and TRBJ2-2): NAGVMQNPRHLVRRRGQEARLRCSPMKGHSHVYWYRQLPEEGLKFMVYLQKENIIDESGMPKERFSAEFPKEGPSILRIQQVVRGDSAAYFCASQGRMSTGELFFGEGSRLTVL.

This clonotype was counted between two and nine times. The chain combines TRBV6-2 or TRBV6-3 with TRBJ1-3, with D unclear. Deletions cut 2 bases from V and 2 bases from J, with 10 bases between. Germline CDR1 is MNHEY and CDR2 is SVGEGT. The CDR3 sequence is 15 residues long. CDR3 residues: CASSYQGRPGNTIYF. The CDR3 DNA sequence: TGTGCCAGCAGTTACCAAGGAAGACCTGGAAACACCATATATTTT.